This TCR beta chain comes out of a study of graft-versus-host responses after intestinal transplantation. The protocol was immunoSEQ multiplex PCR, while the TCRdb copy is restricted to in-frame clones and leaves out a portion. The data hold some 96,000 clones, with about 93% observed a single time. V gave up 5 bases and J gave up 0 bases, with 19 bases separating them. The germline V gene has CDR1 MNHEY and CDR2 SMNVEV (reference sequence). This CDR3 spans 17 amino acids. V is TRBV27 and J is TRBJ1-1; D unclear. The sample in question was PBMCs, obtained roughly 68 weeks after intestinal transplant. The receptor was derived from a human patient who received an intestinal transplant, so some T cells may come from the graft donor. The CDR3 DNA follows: TGTGCCAGCAGTCCCCCCCGTAGTCGGACCATGAACACTGAAGCTTTCTTT. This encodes CASSPPRSRTMNTEAFF.